The next 7 T cell receptor beta chains were all read from a single sample in a study of spatial heterogeneity in lung cancer. These receptors are not linked to any known antigen. Time point given: sample taken at primary tumor resection. TCRdb analysed the 5' RACE reads with MiXCR anew, one entry per CDR3 protein. This sample has just over 3,000 distinct CDR3 sequences, with about 16% found just once. Points from the study as a whole: For expanded intratumoral alpha and beta TCRs, counts tracked tumor mutation counts.

This specimen was lung tumor tissue, taken at surgery. The receptors originated from a male donor with early-stage non-small cell lung cancer.

This clonotype counts as medium-sized (0.01 to 0.1%). One junction end disagrees with the germline gene, perhaps due to a read error. The chain has TRBV5-4 and TRBJ2-1; no clear D gene. This CDR3 spans 15 amino acids. Germline V gene data show CDR1 as SGHNT and CDR2 as YYREEE (reference sequence). CDR3 protein: CAISLSRGSYNEQFF. In DNA form, the CDR3 reads TGTGCCATCAGCTTGTCGCGTGGATCCTACAATGAGCAGTTCTTC. Combining the CDR3 with reference TRBV5-4 and TRBJ2-1 gives the whole variable domain ETGVTQSPTHLIKTRGQQVTLRCSSQSGHNTVSWYQQALGQGPQFIFQYYREEENGRGNFPPRFSGLQFPNYSSELNVNALELDDSALYLCAISLSRGSYNEQFFGPGTRLTVL.

This clonotype turned up a few times. The chain combines TRBV7-6 with TRBJ2-1; 8 nucleotides line up with TRBD2. Germline V lookup: CDR1 SGHVS, CDR2 FNYEAQ. This CDR3 is built from 17 residues. The V segment lost 4 bases and the J segment 4 bases; nucleotides outside the gene matches: 12. Here the CDR3 reads CASSSRPTSEPYNEQFF. Here the CDR3 DNA reads TGTGCCAGCAGCTCCCGGCCGACTAGCGAACCTTACAATGAGCAGTTCTTC.

This clonotype is termed medium-sized. CDR3 sequence: CASSTRGTSPNNEQFF. The CDR3 nucleotides are TGTGCCAGCAGTACCCGGGGGACTAGCCCTAACAATGAGCAGTTCTTC. This rearrangement joins TRBV27 to TRBJ2-1, with 9 positions matching TRBD2. CDR1 is MNHEY, CDR2 SMNVEV, per germline (reference sequence). V lost 5 bases, J lost 5 bases, and 10 bases stayed unmatched. The CDR3 consists of 16 residues.

Within the sample, this clonotype is medium-sized. The chain uses TRBV7-9 and TRBJ2-3; a weak D match, TRBD2 (7 bases). Trimming pared 2 bases from V and 5 bases from J, leaving 11 bases between. CDR3 length equals 14 residues. Germline CDR1 is SEHNR and CDR2 is FQNEAQ (reference sequence). The CDR3 coding sequence is TGTGCCAGCAGCTTACAGGGGAGGGGAGATACGCAGTATTTT. This gives the protein CASSLQGRGDTQYF.

This clonotype is medium-sized in the sample. The chain uses TRBV29-1 and TRBJ2-1; the D gene is possibly TRBD2 (6 bases). The V end was cut by 4 bases, the J end by 7 bases, with 11 bases between. Germline V lookup: CDR1 SQVTM, CDR2 ANQGSEA. This CDR3 has 12 residues. The CDR3 protein is CSVGEVGNEQFF. The CDR3 DNA reads TGCAGCGTTGGGGAGGTCGGGAATGAGCAGTTCTTC.

By sample fraction, this clonotype is medium-sized. J is TRBJ2-3 and V is TRBV14; D remains ambiguous. The length of the CDR3 is 13 residues. CDR1 SGHDN and CDR2 FVKESK come from the germline V gene. The V end was cut by 0 bases, the J end by 5 bases, with 6 bases between. For the CDR3, the DNA is TGTGCCAGCAGCCAAGATATAGGAGATACGCAGTATTTT. Translating it yields CASSQDIGDTQYF.

The J gene is TRBJ2-1, the V gene TRBV27, with D perhaps TRBD2 (6 bases). The CDR3 contains 17 residues. Germline V gives CDR1 MNHEY, CDR2 SMNVEV (reference sequence). V lost 5 bases, J lost 0 bases, and 17 bases lay in between. This CDR3 is CASSRTILASSYNEQFF. In DNA form, the CDR3 reads TGTGCCAGCAGTCGAACAATTCTAGCGTCCTCCTACAATGAGCAGTTCTTC.